This TCR beta chain was obtained from a study of cytomegalovirus exposure and HLA in healthy donors. The study, taken as a whole, reports: Roughly even sequencing depth across donors was the assumption behind the presence/absence analyses. There were some 150 TCR beta chains listed as cytomegalovirus-associated.

CDR1 and CDR2 from the germline V gene are WSHSY and SAAADI. With 3 bases removed from V and 5 bases from J, the gap between germline ends came to 19 bases. This CDR3 comprises 16 residues. PCR employed 60 Vbeta and 13 Jbeta primers. Produced via immunoSEQ multiplex PCR; TCRdb's table is partial and in-frame only. The sample includes 150,000 to 200,000 clones, roughly 80% of them seen just once. Notes on this clone: Its antigen is as yet unknown.

The sequencing sample was made of PBMCs. The source is a male donor in good health and CMV-seropositive. This sequence joins TRBV10-2 and TRBJ1-2; D is possibly TRBD1 (5 bases). In nucleotides, the CDR3 is TGCGCCAGCAGTGATTATATTTCGGACACCCTTTATGGCTACACCTTC. Protein: CASSDYISDTLYGYTF.